This is a list of T cell receptor beta chains from one sample in a study of T cells in Graves' hyperthyroidism and ophthalmopathy. TCRdb re-called the multiplex PCR reads with MiXCR, one entry per CDR3 protein. The sample lists 500,000 to 750,000 distinct CDR3 sequences, around 14% occurring once. Sequences were obtained from blood. These receptors all stem from a woman in her twenties or thirties with Graves' hyperthyroidism. The CDR3 runs from the conserved cysteine through the conserved F or W. The D gene is left open where the match is weak. The listing skips clone size in some rows; elsewhere it reads once, few, many or a size class.

v_call	d_call	cdr3_length	clone_size	j_call	cdr3_nt	cdr3_aa
TRBV6-1	-	14	many	TRBJ2-7	TGTGCCAGCAGTTCCCCTGTCAGCTCCTACGAGCAGTACTTC	CASSSPVSSYEQYF
TRBV12-3/TRBV12-4	-	15	many	TRBJ1-5	TGTGCCAGCAGTTTAGGCCAGACTAGCAATCAGCCCCAGCATTTT	CASSLGQTSNQPQHF
TRBV5-1	TRBD1	15	many	TRBJ2-7	TGCGCCAGCAGCTTGGGAGGACAGGGCGATTACGAGCAGTACTTC	CASSLGGQGDYEQYF
TRBV19	-	16	many	TRBJ1-1	TGTGCCAGTAGTACCGCCGGTAGGCAGGTCGGCACTGAAGCTTTCTTT	CASSTAGRQVGTEAFF
TRBV7-6	-	14	-	TRBJ2-3	TGTGCCAGCAGCTTAGCACCCGCCCCTGTCACGCAGTATTTT	CASSLAPAPVTQYF
TRBV7-2	TRBD1	16	-	TRBJ2-3	TGTGCCAGCAGCTCGCCGGGACAGGGAAGCACAGATACGCAGTATTTT	CASSSPGQGSTDTQYF
TRBV10-3	-	15	many	TRBJ2-7	TGTGCCATCAGTGCGGGGGACCTGCAAGGTTACGAGCAGTACTTC	CAISAGDLQGYEQYF
TRBV19	TRBD2	13	-	TRBJ2-7	TGTGCCACCGGGACTAGCGGGGCCTACGAGCAGTACTTC	CATGTSGAYEQYF
TRBV5-4	-	15	few	TRBJ2-3	TGTGCCAGCAGCCGGAATGGGGGACCCACAGATACGCAGTATTTT	CASSRNGGPTDTQYF
TRBV7-2	TRBD1	16	-	TRBJ2-3	TGTGCCAGCAGCCAAGAGGCGGCGCCAGGGGGAGATACGCAGTATTTT	CASSQEAAPGGDTQYF
TRBV20-1	TRBD1	12	-	TRBJ2-1	TGCAGTGCTGTCCCGGGACAGGGGGAGCAGTTCTTC	CSAVPGQGEQFF